The 19 T cell receptor beta chains reported below all come from one sample, sequenced in a study of long-term antiretroviral therapy in people with HIV. This was the immunoSEQ v3.0 assay at survey level. Profiled with immunoSEQ multiplex PCR; TCRdb holds only in-frame clones, not every one. Among tens of thousands of clones, roughly 84% were seen once, and the ten largest hold 4% to 5%. Specimen: unsorted PBMCs, collected 1.3 years after starting antiretroviral therapy. All receptors come from a man in his sixties with HIV.

This sequence joins TRBV29-1 and TRBJ2-3, with a possible D match to TRBD1 (6 bases). Deletions cut 1 base from V and 2 bases from J, with 7 bases between. The CDR3 runs to 13 residues. CDR1 is SQVTM, CDR2 ANQGSEA, per germline. The CDR3 region has the DNA TGCAGCGTTGAAGGGGACAACACAGATACGCAGTATTTT. Residues: CSVEGDNTDTQYF.

The count of this clone is one. The rearrangement uses TRBV27 and TRBJ2-2; 13 bases line up with TRBD2. The CDR3 contains 21 residues. V lost 9 bases to trimming and J lost 7 bases; unmatched junction nucleotides: 26. Germline CDR1 reads MNHEY; CDR2 reads SMNVEV (reference sequence). The DNA for the CDR3 is TGTGCCAGTTACTTATTCGCCCGGGACAGGGTGGGACTAGCGGGAATCGGGGAGCTGTTTTTT. This encodes CASYLFARDRVGLAGIGELFF.

This clone was picked up one time. This chain uses TRBV18 with TRBJ2-7; 9 bases align to TRBD1. Germline V gives CDR1 KGHSH, CDR2 LQKENI. This CDR3 contains 15 residues. V was pared by 2 bases and J by 7 bases, with 9 bases of the junction left unmatched. This chain's CDR3 is CASSPSGTGLEEQYF. CDR3 nucleotide sequence: TGTGCCAGCTCACCAAGCGGGACAGGGTTGGAAGAGCAGTACTTC. Full variable domain (missing parts from reference TRBV18 and TRBJ2-7): NAGVMQNPRHLVRRRGQEARLRCSPMKGHSHVYWYRQLPEEGLKFMVYLQKENIIDESGMPKERFSAEFPKEGPSILRIQQVVRGDSAAYFCASSPSGTGLEEQYFGPGTRLTVT.

The chain is built from TRBV5-1 and TRBJ2-5, with TRBD1 identical over 7 bases. Germline V gene data show CDR1 as SGHRS and CDR2 as YFSETQ. The V segment lost 4 bases and the J segment 1 base; nucleotides outside the gene matches: 13. The CDR3 is 17 residues long. The CDR3 spells CASSPGVQGPLQETQYF. The CDR3 DNA sequence: TGCGCCAGCAGCCCCGGGGTACAGGGGCCGCTCCAAGAGACCCAGTACTTC. Combining the CDR3 with reference TRBV5-1 and TRBJ2-5 gives the whole variable domain KAGVTQTPRYLIKTRGQQVTLSCSPISGHRSVSWYQQTPGQGLQFLFEYFSETQRNKGNFPGRFSGRQFSNSRSEMNVSTLELGDSALYLCASSPGVQGPLQETQYFGPGTRLLVL.

This clone is labeled large. V and J are TRBV7-3 and TRBJ2-6; unclear D gene. Between the trimmed V and J ends, which lost 3 bases and 1 base, there was a span of 10 bases. Germline values: CDR1 SGHTA, CDR2 FQGTGA. The CDR3 sequence is 16 residues long. For the CDR3, the DNA is TGTGCCAGCAGCTTTTTGGGTGCATCTGGGGCCAACGTCCTGACTTTC. Amino acid sequence: CASSFLGASGANVLTF.

This clone was counted a few times. V is TRBV6-4 and J is TRBJ1-2; D gene ambiguous. The CDR3 spans 14 residues. Germline V CDR1 and CDR2: MRHNA, SNTAGT. Trimming stripped 2 bases from V and 6 bases from J, with 13 bases between. CDR3: CASSDENRVNGYTF. The DNA of the CDR3 is TGTGCCAGCAGTGACGAGAACAGAGTAAATGGCTACACCTTC.

The chain recombines TRBV5-1 with TRBJ1-2; tentatively, D is TRBD1 (5 bases). CDR1 SGHRS and CDR2 YFSETQ come from the germline V gene. V was pared by 4 bases and J by 5 bases, with 18 bases between. The CDR3 consists of 15 residues. CDR3 nucleotide sequence: TGCGCCAGCAGCCCGGCCTCTGACAGCTCGTATGGCTACACCTTC. Translating gives CASSPASDSSYGYTF.

This chain links TRBV5-4 with TRBJ2-7; D uncertain. Trimming removed 3 bases at V and 4 bases at J, with 14 bases between. This CDR3 comprises 14 residues. The germline CDR1 and CDR2 sequences are SGHNT and YYREEE (reference sequence). Here the CDR3 reads CASSYRAQNYEQYF. CDR3 nucleotides: TGTGCCAGCAGCTACAGAGCACAGAATTACGAGCAGTACTTC.

The chain carries TRBV5-1 and TRBJ2-5, with 13 positions matching TRBD2. Germline V gives CDR1 SGHRS, CDR2 YFSETQ. The CDR3 consists of 16 residues. J was trimmed by 5 bases and V by 0 bases; bases with no gene match: 4. In DNA, the CDR3 is TGCGCCAGCAGCTTGGGACTAGCGGGAGGTTATGAGACCCAGTACTTC. Its translation is CASSLGLAGGYETQYF.

The chain employs TRBV5-1 and TRBJ2-3; D gene unclear. V was clipped by 0 bases and J by 7 bases, with 12 bases between them. The CDR3 runs 14 residues. Germline V lookup: CDR1 SGHRS, CDR2 YFSETQ. The CDR3 DNA reads TGCGCCAGCAGCTTGGTACCAGGCCCTCATACGCAGTATTTT. It is translated as CASSLVPGPHTQYF. The variable domain in full, with the rest retrieved from reference TRBV5-1 and TRBJ2-3, is KAGVTQTPRYLIKTRGQQVTLSCSPISGHRSVSWYQQTPGQGLQFLFEYFSETQRNKGNFPGRFSGRQFSNSRSEMNVSTLELGDSALYLCASSLVPGPHTQYFGPGTRLTVL.

The sample holds a few counts of this clone. V and J are TRBV6-6 and TRBJ1-6; no clear D gene. The CDR3 covers 14 residues. Per the germline V gene, CDR1 is MNHNY and CDR2 is SVGAGI (reference sequence). Trimming took off 6 bases at V and 7 bases at J, with 13 bases between the two ends. CDR3 sequence (DNA): TGTGCCAGCAGCCTCACACTTCCCAATTCACCCCTCCACTTT. Translating gives CASSLTLPNSPLHF.

This sequence joins TRBV21-1 and TRBJ2-3. TRBV21-1 is listed as a pseudogene. CDR3 length: 15 amino acids. This CDR3 is CASSKVLDITDTQYF. The CDR3, as DNA: TGTGCCAGCAGCAAAGTGTTGGATATCACAGATACGCAGTATTTT.

This clone was picked up a small number of times. The gene calls are TRBV7-3 and TRBJ2-2; 10 bases are a match to TRBD2. J was trimmed by 5 bases and V by 2 bases; bases with no gene match: 11. This CDR3 has 18 amino acids. The V gene's germline CDR1 is SGHTA and CDR2 FQGTGA. The CDR3 reads CASSLPSGGAGWTGELFF. In DNA, the CDR3 is TGTGCCAGCAGCTTACCTAGCGGGGGCGCGGGGTGGACCGGGGAGCTGTTTTTT.

CDR3 in DNA: TGCGCCAGCAGTGAGTCGGCAGGGAAGAATTCACCCCTCCACTTT. Protein: CASSESAGKNSPLHF. V and J are TRBV10-1 and TRBJ1-6, with a tentative D call TRBD1 (5 bases). This CDR3 comprises 15 residues. With 0 bases removed from V and 7 bases from J, the gap between germline ends came to 10 bases. Germline V gene lookup returns CDR1 WNHNN and CDR2 SYGVQD (reference sequence).

CDR3 region: CASSELTSEETQYF. The CDR3 bases are TGTGCCAGCAGTGAGTTAACTAGTGAAGAGACCCAGTACTTC. The chain carries TRBV2 and TRBJ2-5; D perhaps matches TRBD2 (5 bases). Germline CDR1 SNHLY, CDR2 FYNNEI. The CDR3 loop spans 14 amino acids. V lost 3 bases and J lost 3, with 11 bases in between.

This chain joins TRBV7-2 and TRBJ2-7; 8 positions match TRBD1. Germline loops: CDR1 SGHTA, CDR2 FQGNSA. The V segment lost 5 bases and the J segment 5 bases; nucleotides outside the gene matches: 14. CDR3 length: 16 amino acids. CDR3 in amino acids: CASSPRRTGRENEQYF. The CDR3 DNA is TGTGCCAGCAGCCCCAGACGGACAGGGAGAGAAAACGAGCAGTACTTC.

The chain is built from TRBV5-1 and TRBJ1-1; D unresolved. The CDR3 length is 15 residues. In germline, CDR1 is SGHRS, CDR2 YFSETQ. V was shortened by 3 bases and J by 0 bases, with 12 bases between the two germline ends. CDR3 coding DNA: TGCGCCAGCAGCTCTTTGACGGGAATGAACACTGAAGCTTTCTTT. Its protein is CASSSLTGMNTEAFF.

V usage is TRBV19 and J usage is TRBJ1-5; no reliable D call. The CDR3 sequence is 14 residues long. V lost 8 bases to trimming and J lost 9 bases, with 20 bases between them. Germline loops: CDR1 LNHDA, CDR2 SQIVND (reference sequence). The DNA for the CDR3 is TGTGCCAGTGCTGAGACCGGTCTTCCTTTGCCCCAGCATTTT. It encodes CASAETGLPLPQHF.

This chain joins TRBV5-1 and TRBJ2-5; 8 bases are a match to TRBD2. The V segment lost 6 bases and the J segment 1 base; nucleotides outside the gene matches: 8. Germline loops: CDR1 SGHRS, CDR2 YFSETQ. The CDR3 is 15 amino acids. As DNA, the CDR3 is TGCGCCAGCAACGAGCGGGGGAAAGCCCAAGAGACCCAGTACTTC. It translates to CASNERGKAQETQYF.